The 11 T cell receptor beta chains presented below share a single source sample, sequenced in a study of response to subunit inactivated influenza vaccine. TCRdb re-called the RT-PCR reads through MiXCR, storing one row per CDR3 protein. This sample has roughly 630,000 distinct CDR3 sequences; less than 15% occur once, and the top ten carry 7.5% to 9%. The sample here was PBMCs from blood, taken around 15 days before vaccination. The origin of the receptors is a man between 50 and 59 years old who received an inactivated influenza vaccine.

The chain is built from TRBV4-2 and TRBJ2-7; no clear D. Trimming took off 0 bases at V and 0 bases at J, with 9 bases between the two ends. Germline V lookup: CDR1 LGHNA, CDR2 YNFKEQ. There are 15 residues in the CDR3. In nucleotides, the CDR3 is TGTGCCAGCAGCCAAGATTGGCAGAGCTCCTACGAGCAGTACTTC. Translated, it gives CASSQDWQSSYEQYF.

This clonotype was seen a few times. The chain employs TRBV2 and TRBJ1-4; a possible D gene is TRBD1 (5 bases). Trimming stripped 5 bases from V and 0 bases from J, with 19 bases between. Per the germline V gene, CDR1 is SNHLY and CDR2 is FYNNEI. CDR3 size: 18 residues. The CDR3 is CASSSRDVYFATNEKLFF. The CDR3, as DNA: TGTGCCAGCAGTTCTCGGGACGTATATTTTGCAACTAATGAAAAACTGTTTTTT. Combining the CDR3 with reference TRBV2 and TRBJ1-4 gives the whole variable domain EPEVTQTPSHQVTQMGQEVILRCVPISNHLYFYWYRQILGQKVEFLVSFYNNEISEKSEIFDDQFSVERPDGSNFTLKIRSTKLEDSAMYFCASSSRDVYFATNEKLFFGSGTQLSVL.

This rearrangement joins TRBV7-9 to TRBJ1-1; no clear D gene. Per germline, CDR1 SEHNR and CDR2 FQNEAQ (reference sequence). The CDR3 runs to 14 residues. Between the trimmed V and J ends, which lost 2 bases and 5 bases, there was a span of 12 bases. CDR3 protein: CASSLFEGYTEAFF. DNA of the CDR3: TGTGCCAGCAGCTTATTCGAGGGATATACTGAAGCTTTCTTT.

The V gene is TRBV20-1, the J gene TRBJ2-5; D unclear. This CDR3 region has 11 residues. The V and J ends lost 5 bases and 4 bases respectively, with 8 bases between them. The germline V gene has CDR1 DFQATT and CDR2 SNEGSKA (reference sequence). The chain's CDR3 is CSARGRETQYF. For the CDR3, the DNA is TGCAGTGCTCGAGGTCGAGAGACCCAGTACTTC.

The genes are TRBV11-2 and TRBJ2-7; TRBD1 aligns across 7 bases. CDR1 SGHAT and CDR2 FQNNGV come from the germline V gene. V gave up 0 bases and J gave up 3 bases; unmatched junction bases: 5. The CDR3 loop spans 15 amino acids. CDR3 sequence (DNA): TGTGCCAGCAGCTTAGAATCGACAGGGAGCTACGAGCAGTACTTC. Translated, it gives CASSLESTGSYEQYF.

The chain combines TRBV6-2 or TRBV6-3 with TRBJ2-4, with D possibly TRBD1 on 5 matching bases. The CDR3 runs 16 residues. Trimming stripped 2 bases from V and 3 bases from J, with 14 bases between. Germline V gene sequence: CDR1 MNHEY, CDR2 SVGEGT. The CDR3 coding sequence is TGTGCCAGCAGTTACACAGGCCCTTGGGACAAAAACATTCAGTACTTC. Translated: CASSYTGPWDKNIQYF.

The chain is built from TRBV12-3 or TRBV12-4 and TRBJ1-1, with a possible D match to TRBD1 (6 bases). Trimming left V 6 bases short and J 0 bases short, with 11 bases between. The CDR3 is made up of 14 amino acids. CDR3 nucleotide sequence: TGTGCCAGCAGGCCGACAGGCATGAACACTGAAGCTTTCTTT. This codes for CASRPTGMNTEAFF.

V and J are TRBV9 and TRBJ2-4; D is possibly TRBD2 (5 bases). Germline V gene data show CDR1 as SGDLS and CDR2 as YYNGEE. The CDR3 extends over 16 amino acids. The V gene lost 0 bases and the J gene lost 2 bases, with 12 bases spanning the gap. This CDR3 reads CASSVGPPGTKNIQYF. In DNA form, the CDR3 reads TGTGCCAGCAGCGTAGGGCCCCCGGGGACCAAAAACATTCAGTACTTC.

The CDR3 here is CASSAPPWETQYF. DNA for the CDR3: TGTGCCAGCAGCGCACCCCCATGGGAGACCCAGTACTTC. The rearrangement links TRBV7-2 to TRBJ2-5; D is unresolved. The CDR3 has 13 residues. Trimming left V 5 bases short and J 5 bases short, with 12 bases between. Germline V gene data show CDR1 as SGHTA and CDR2 as FQGNSA. The complete variable domain, with remaining parts taken from reference TRBV7-2 and TRBJ2-5, reads GAGVSQSPSNKVTEKGKDVELRCDPISGHTALYWYRQSLGQGLEFLIYFQGNSAPDKSGLPSDRFSAERTGGSVSTLTIQRTQQEDSAVYLCASSAPPWETQYFGPGTRLLVL.

The chain recombines TRBV29-1 with TRBJ2-3; D gene ambiguous. Per germline, CDR1 SQVTM and CDR2 ANQGSEA. V dropped 5 bases and J dropped 2 bases, with 11 bases sitting between them. The CDR3 covers 13 residues. The CDR3: CSVIGTLTDTQYF. The CDR3 DNA sequence: TGCAGCGTTATAGGTACACTCACAGATACGCAGTATTTT.

This chain joins TRBV19 and TRBJ2-7; tentative D call: TRBD1 (6 bases). Per the germline V gene, CDR1 is LNHDA and CDR2 is SQIVND (reference sequence). The V end lost 4 bases, the J end lost 4 bases, and 14 bases lay between the germline ends. The CDR3 has 14 residues. Here the CDR3 reads CASSNPGHFYEQYF. The CDR3, as DNA: TGTGCCAGTAGTAACCCGGGACACTTTTACGAGCAGTACTTC.